This TCR beta chain was observed in a study of technical replicates of blood from several donors. The repertoire was sequenced with immunoSEQ multiplex PCR; TCRdb's copy has only in-frame clones and lacks some. The data show about 93,000 clones, with approximately 95% seen just once and roughly 0.28% held by the top ten. Germline CDR1 is SGHNT and CDR2 is YYREEE (reference sequence). The V end was cut by 0 bases, the J end by 5 bases, with 6 bases between. The CDR3 extends over 13 amino acids. This chain joins TRBV5-4 and TRBJ2-1; no clear D. Sequences were obtained from T cells isolated from PBMCs. This TCR came from a human donor in good health. The CDR3 nucleotides read TGTGCCAGCAGCTTGGCTATCAACAATGAGCAGTTCTTC. Amino acids: CASSLAINNEQFF.